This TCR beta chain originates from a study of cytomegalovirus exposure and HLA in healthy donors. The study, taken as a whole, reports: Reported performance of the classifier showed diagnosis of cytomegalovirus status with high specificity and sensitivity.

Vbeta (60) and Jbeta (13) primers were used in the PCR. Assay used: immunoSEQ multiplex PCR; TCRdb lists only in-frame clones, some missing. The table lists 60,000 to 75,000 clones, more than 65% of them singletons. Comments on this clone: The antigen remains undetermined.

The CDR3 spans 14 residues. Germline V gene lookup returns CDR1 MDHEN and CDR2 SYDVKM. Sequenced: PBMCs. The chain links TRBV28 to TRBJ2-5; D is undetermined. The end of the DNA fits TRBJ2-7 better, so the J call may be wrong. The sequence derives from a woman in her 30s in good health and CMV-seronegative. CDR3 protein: CASSLYDSSYEQYF. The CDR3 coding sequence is TGTGCCAGCAGTTTATACGATTCCTCCTACGAGCAGTACTTC.